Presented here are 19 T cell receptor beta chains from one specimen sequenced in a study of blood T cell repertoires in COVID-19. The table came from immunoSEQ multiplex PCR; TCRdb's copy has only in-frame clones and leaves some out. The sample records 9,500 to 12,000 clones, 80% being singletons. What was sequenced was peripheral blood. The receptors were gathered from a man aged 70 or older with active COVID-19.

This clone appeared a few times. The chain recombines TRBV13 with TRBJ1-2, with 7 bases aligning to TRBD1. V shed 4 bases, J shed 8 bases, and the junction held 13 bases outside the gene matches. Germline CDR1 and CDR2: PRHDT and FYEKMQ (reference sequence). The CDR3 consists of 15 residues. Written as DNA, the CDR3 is TGTGCCAGCAGCTCCCGGGACAGTGTTTTGGTCGGCTACACCTTC. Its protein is CASSSRDSVLVGYTF.

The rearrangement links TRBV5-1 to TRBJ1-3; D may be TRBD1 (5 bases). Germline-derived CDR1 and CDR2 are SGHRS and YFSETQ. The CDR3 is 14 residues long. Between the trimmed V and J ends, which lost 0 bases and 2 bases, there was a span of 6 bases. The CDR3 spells CASSLGQPGNTIYF. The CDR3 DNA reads TGCGCCAGCAGCTTGGGACAGCCTGGAAACACCATATATTTT.

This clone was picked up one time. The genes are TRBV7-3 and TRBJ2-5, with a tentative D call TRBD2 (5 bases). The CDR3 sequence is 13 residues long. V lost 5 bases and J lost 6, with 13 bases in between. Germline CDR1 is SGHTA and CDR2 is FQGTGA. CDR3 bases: TGTGCCAGCAGCCTGGGGTCGGGAAAGACCCAGTACTTC. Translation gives CASSLGSGKTQYF.

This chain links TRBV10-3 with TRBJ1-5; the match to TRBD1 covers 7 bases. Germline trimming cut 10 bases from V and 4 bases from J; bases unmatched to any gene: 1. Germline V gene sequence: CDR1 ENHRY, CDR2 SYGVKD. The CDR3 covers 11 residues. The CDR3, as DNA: TGTGCCACAGGGGGTAATCAGCCCCAGCATTTT. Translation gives CATGGNQPQHF.

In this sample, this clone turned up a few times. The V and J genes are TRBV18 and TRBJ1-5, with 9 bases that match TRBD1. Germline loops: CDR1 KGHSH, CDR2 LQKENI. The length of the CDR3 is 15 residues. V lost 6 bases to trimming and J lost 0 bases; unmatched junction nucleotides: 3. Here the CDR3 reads CASSGTGNSNQPQHF. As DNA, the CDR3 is TGTGCCAGCTCGGGGACAGGGAATAGCAATCAGCCCCAGCATTTT.

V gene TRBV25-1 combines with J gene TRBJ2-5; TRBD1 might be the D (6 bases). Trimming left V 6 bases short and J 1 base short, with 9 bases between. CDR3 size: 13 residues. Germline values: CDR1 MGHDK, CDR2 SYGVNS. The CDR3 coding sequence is TGTGCCAGCAGGACAGGCCCCCAAGAGACCCAGTACTTC. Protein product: CASRTGPQETQYF.

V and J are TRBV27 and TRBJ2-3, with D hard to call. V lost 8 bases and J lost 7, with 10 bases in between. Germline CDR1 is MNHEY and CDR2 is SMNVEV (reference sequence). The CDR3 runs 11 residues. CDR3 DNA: TGTGCCAGCTTATTAGCCAATACGCAGTATTTT. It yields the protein CASLLANTQYF.

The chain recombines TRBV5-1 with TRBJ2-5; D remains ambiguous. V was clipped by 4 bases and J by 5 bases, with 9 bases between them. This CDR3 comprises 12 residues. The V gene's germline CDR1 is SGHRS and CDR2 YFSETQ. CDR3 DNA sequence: TGCGCCAGCAGCCCCGACGGGGAGACCCAGTACTTC. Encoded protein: CASSPDGETQYF.

The CDR3 DNA sequence: TGTGCCAGCAGCTCGGACCCACAGGGGGCCGAGCAGTACTTC. It codes for CASSSDPQGAEQYF. V and J are TRBV11-3 and TRBJ2-7; 9 nucleotides agree with TRBD1. The germline gives CDR1 SGHNT, CDR2 YENEEA. This CDR3 contains 14 residues. Trimming cost V 4 bases and J 6 bases; bases outside gene matches: 7.

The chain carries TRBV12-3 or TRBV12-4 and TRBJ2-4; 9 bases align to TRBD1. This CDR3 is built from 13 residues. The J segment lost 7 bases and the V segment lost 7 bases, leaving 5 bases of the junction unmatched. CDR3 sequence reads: CASIRQGENIQYF. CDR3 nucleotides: TGTGCCAGCATCCGACAGGGGGAGAACATTCAGTACTTC.

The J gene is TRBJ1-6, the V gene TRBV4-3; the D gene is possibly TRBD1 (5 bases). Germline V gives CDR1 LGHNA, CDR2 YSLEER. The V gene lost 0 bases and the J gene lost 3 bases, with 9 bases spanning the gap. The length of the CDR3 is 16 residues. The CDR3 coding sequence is TGCGCCAGCAGCCAAGAGTCCCAGGGCTATAATTCACCCCTCCACTTT. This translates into CASSQESQGYNSPLHF.

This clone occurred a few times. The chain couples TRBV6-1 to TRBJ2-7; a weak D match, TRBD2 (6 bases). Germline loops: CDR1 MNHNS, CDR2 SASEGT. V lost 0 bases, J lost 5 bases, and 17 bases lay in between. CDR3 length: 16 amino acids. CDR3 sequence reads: CASSEARGRVQHEQYF. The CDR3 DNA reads TGTGCCAGCAGTGAAGCGCGGGGTAGGGTCCAGCACGAGCAGTACTTC.

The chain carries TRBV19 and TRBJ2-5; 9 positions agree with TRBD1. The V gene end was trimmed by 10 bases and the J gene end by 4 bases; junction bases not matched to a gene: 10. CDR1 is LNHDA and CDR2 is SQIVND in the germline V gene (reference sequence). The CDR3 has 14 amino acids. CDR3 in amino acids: CATGGTGLGETQYF. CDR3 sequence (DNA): TGTGCCACCGGAGGGACAGGGTTGGGAGAGACCCAGTACTTC.

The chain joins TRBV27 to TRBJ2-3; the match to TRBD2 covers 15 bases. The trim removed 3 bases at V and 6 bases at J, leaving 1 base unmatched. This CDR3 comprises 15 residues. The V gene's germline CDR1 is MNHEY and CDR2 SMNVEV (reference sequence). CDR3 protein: CASSLGTSGGDTQYF. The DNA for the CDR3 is TGTGCCAGCAGTTTGGGGACTAGCGGGGGGGATACGCAGTATTTT.

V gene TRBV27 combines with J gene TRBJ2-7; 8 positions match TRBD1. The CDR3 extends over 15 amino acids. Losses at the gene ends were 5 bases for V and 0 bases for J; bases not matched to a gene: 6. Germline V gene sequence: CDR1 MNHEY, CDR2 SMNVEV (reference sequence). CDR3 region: CASSIGQGPSYEQYF. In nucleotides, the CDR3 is TGTGCCAGCAGTATCGGACAGGGACCCTCCTACGAGCAGTACTTC.

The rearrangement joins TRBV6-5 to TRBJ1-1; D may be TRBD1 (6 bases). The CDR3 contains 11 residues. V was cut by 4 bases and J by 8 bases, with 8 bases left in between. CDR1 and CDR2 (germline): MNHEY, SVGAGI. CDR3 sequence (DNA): TGTGCCAGCAGTTGGGGGCGCGAAGCTTTCTTT. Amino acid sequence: CASSWGREAFF.

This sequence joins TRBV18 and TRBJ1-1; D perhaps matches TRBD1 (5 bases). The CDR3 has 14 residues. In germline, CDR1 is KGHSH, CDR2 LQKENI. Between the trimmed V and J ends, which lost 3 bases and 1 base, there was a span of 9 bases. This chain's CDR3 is CASSPDSPNTEAFF. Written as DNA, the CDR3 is TGTGCCAGCTCACCCGACAGCCCGAACACTGAAGCTTTCTTT.

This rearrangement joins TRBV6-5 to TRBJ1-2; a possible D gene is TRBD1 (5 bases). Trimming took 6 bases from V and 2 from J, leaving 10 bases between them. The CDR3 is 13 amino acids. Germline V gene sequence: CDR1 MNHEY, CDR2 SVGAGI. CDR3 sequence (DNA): TGTGCCAGCAGCACAGGTGGGAACTATGGCTACACCTTC. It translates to CASSTGGNYGYTF.

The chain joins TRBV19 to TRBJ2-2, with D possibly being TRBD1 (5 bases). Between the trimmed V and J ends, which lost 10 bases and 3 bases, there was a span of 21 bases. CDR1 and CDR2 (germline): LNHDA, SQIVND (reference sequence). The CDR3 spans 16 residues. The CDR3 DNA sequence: TGTGCCACCAGGGCTGGGAACGGGCGGCACACCGGGGAGCTGTTTTTT. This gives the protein CATRAGNGRHTGELFF. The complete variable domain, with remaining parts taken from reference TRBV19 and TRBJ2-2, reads DGGITQSPKYLFRKEGQNVTLSCEQNLNHDAMYWYRQDPGQGLRLIYYSQIVNDFQKGDIAEGYSVSREKKESFPLTVTSAQKNPTAFYLCATRAGNGRHTGELFFGEGSRLTVL.